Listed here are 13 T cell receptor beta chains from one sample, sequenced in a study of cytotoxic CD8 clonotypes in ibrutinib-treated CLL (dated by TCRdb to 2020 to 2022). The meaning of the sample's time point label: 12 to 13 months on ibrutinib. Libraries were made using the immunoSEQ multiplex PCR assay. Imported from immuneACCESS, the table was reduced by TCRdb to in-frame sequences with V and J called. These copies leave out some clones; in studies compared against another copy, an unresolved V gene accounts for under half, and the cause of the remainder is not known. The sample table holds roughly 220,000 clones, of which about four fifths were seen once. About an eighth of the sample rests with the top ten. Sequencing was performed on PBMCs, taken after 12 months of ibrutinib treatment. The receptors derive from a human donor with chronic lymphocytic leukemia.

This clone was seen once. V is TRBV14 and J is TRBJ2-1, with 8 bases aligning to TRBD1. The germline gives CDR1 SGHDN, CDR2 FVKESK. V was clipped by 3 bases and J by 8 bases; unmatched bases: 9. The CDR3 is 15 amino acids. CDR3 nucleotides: TGTGCCAGCAGCCAGTGGGCAGGGGGCCTCGATGAGCAGTTCTTC. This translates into CASSQWAGGLDEQFF. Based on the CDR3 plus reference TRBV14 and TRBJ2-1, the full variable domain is EAGVTQFPSHSVIEKGQTVTLRCDPISGHDNLYWYRRVMGKEIKFLLHFVKESKQDESGMPNNRFLAERTGGTYSTLKVQPAELEDSGVYFCASSQWAGGLDEQFFGPGTRLTVL.

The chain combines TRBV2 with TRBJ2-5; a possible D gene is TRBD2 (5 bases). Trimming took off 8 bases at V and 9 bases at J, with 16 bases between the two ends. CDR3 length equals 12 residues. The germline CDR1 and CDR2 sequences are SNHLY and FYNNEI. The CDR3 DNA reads TGTGCCAGCCGAAATGAGGGAGAAGCCCAGTACTTC. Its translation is CASRNEGEAQYF.

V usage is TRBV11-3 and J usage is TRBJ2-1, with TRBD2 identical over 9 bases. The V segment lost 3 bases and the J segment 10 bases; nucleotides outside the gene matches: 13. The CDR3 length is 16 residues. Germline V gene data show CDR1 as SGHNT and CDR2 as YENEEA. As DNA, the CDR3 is TGTGCCAGCAGCTTGAACCCGGGACTAGCATCAGACGAGCAGTTCTTC. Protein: CASSLNPGLASDEQFF.

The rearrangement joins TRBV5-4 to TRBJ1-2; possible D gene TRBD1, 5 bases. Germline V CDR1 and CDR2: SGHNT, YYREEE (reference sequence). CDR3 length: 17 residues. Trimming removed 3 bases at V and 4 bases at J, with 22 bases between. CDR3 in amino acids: CASSWPVGGSKGYGYTF. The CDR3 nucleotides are TGTGCCAGCAGCTGGCCCGTGGGGGGTTCTAAGGGCTATGGCTACACCTTC.

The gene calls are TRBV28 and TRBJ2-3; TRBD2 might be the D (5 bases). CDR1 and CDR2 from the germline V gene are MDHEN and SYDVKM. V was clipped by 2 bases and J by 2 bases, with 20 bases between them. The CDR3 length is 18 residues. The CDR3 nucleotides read TGTGCCAGCAGTTTACGCGGGCCATTCAATCACATCACAGATACGCAGTATTTT. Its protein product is CASSLRGPFNHITDTQYF.

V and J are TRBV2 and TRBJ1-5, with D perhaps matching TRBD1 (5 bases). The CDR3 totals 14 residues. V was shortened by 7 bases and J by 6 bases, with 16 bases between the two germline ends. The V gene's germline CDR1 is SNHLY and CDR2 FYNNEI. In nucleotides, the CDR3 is TGTGCCAGCACCCGAAGGGGCTCCGGTCAGCCCCAGCATTTT. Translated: CASTRRGSGQPQHF.

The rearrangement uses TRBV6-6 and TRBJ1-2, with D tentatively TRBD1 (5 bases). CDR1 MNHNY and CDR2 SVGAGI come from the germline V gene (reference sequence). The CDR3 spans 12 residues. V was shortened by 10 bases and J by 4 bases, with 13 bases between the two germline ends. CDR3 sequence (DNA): TGTGCCACCGGGGGTCGGACCTATGGCTACACCTTC. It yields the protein CATGGRTYGYTF.

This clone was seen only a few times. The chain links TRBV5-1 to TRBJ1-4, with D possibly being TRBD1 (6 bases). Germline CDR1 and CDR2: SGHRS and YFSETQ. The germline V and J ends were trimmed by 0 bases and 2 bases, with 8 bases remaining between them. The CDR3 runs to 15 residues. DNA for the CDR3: TGCGCCAGCAGCTTGGTGGGGGGCACTAATGAAAAACTGTTTTTT. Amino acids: CASSLVGGTNEKLFF.

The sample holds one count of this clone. The CDR3 DNA follows: TGTGCCAGCAGCTTAGGAACAGGGGTTGACGCTTTCTTT. Translated: CASSLGTGVDAFF. The V gene is TRBV7-9, the J gene TRBJ1-1; 7 nucleotides agree with TRBD1. This CDR3 is 13 amino acids long. V dropped 1 base and J dropped 11; count of bases not matched to a gene: 7. Per germline, CDR1 SEHNR and CDR2 FQNEAQ (reference sequence).

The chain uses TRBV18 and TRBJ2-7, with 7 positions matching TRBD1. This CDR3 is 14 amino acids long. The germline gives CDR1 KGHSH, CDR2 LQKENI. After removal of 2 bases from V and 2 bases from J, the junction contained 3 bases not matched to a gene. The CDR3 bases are TGTGCCAGCTCACCAAGGACAGGCACCTACGAGCAGTACTTC. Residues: CASSPRTGTYEQYF.

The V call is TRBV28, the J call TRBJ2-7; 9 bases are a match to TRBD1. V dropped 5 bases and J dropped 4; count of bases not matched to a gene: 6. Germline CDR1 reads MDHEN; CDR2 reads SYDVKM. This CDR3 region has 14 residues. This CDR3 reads CASSKRQGEYEQYF. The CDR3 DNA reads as TGTGCCAGCAGTAAGCGACAGGGGGAATACGAGCAGTACTTC.

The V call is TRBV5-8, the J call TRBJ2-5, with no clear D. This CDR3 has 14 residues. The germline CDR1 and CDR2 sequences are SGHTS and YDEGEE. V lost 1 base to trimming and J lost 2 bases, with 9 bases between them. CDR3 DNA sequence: TGTGCCAGCAGCTTGATACCGATACAAGAGACCCAGTACTTC. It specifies CASSLIPIQETQYF.

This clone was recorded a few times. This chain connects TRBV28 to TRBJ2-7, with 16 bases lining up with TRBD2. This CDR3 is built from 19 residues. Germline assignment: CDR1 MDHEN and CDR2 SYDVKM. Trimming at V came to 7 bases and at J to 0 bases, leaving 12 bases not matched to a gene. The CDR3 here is CASTSAGLAGGTSSYEQYF. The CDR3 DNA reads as TGTGCCAGCACCTCGGCGGGACTAGCGGGAGGGACTAGCTCCTACGAGCAGTACTTC.